The TCR beta chain described here comes from a study of graft-versus-host responses after intestinal transplantation. On this clone: The antigen is undetermined.

CDR3 length: 16 residues. J was trimmed by 0 bases and V by 5 bases; bases with no gene match: 8. CDR1 and CDR2 (germline): WSHSY, SAAADI. Assay used: immunoSEQ multiplex PCR; TCRdb lists only in-frame clones, some missing. This table holds about 90,000 clones, 80% to 95% found once. The material sequenced was unstimulated CD8+ T cells sorted from spleen or lymph node cells, taken before intestinal transplant. The receptor was derived from a human donor who received an intestinal transplant. The chain employs TRBV10-2 and TRBJ1-2; 8 bases fit TRBD1. CDR3 protein: CASSPDRAIANYGYTF. The CDR3 DNA reads as TGCGCCAGCAGTCCGGACAGGGCGATAGCTAACTATGGCTACACCTTC.